This entry concerns a single TCR beta chain. Its antigen is as yet unknown. This sample is part of a study of T cell responses to AZD1222 COVID-19 vaccine. Study-level information: Second-dose intervals of approximately 4 or approximately 12 weeks were pooled. Overall study results and limits: Regions 160-218 and 743-854 held dominance among vaccine-associated CD4 TCRs, which spanned spike.

TCRdb's table, derived via immunoSEQ multiplex PCR, lists solely in-frame clones and lacks some. The sample yields more than 95,000 clones, roughly 90% seen once. Unmatched junction bases numbered 9, after V lost 0 bases and J lost 5 bases. The CDR3 is 17 amino acids. Per germline, CDR1 LGHDT and CDR2 YNNKEL (reference sequence). This sequence originates from an adult in good health. This rearrangement joins TRBV3-1 (or the pseudogene TRBV3-2) to TRBJ2-3; 9 bases fit TRBD2. This specimen consisted of peripheral blood, obtained on day 0 of AZD1222 vaccination. This CDR3 reads CASSQDPGTSFGDTQYF. The CDR3 bases are TGTGCCAGCAGCCAAGACCCCGGGACTAGCTTTGGAGATACGCAGTATTTT.